These T cell receptor beta chains were read from a single sample in a study of CD8+CD57+ T cells in acquired aplastic anemia. Each CDR3 protein gets one entry after TCRdb re-called the reads with MiXCR. In the table there are 200,000 to 300,000 distinct CDR3 sequences, approximately 80% of which are singletons. Source material: sorted CD4+, CD8+, or CD8+CD57+ T cells (not recorded which) from PBMCs. These receptors were collected from a human donor with aplastic anemia. CDR3s include the opening cysteine and the closing phenylalanine or tryptophan. Fields, in order: V gene, J gene, clone size, D gene, CDR3 DNA, CDR3 protein. The D gene is left open where the match is weak. Rows may omit the clone size; those that give it use once, few, many or a size class.

TRBV7-8	TRBJ1-1	-	-	TGTGCCACCACTATTGATGTAGCCGAAGCTTTCTTT	CATTIDVAEAFF
TRBV5-5	TRBJ2-7	-	-	TGTGCCAGCAGCGTATACACAGAGAACGAGCAGTACTTC	CASSVYTENEQYF
TRBV9	TRBJ2-3	-	-	TGTGCCAGCGGAGAAGCTGGGACAATTCCGTACTTCTTT	CASGEAGTIPYFF
TRBV7-3	TRBJ2-1	once	-	TGTGCCAGCAGCCCCTTCGGTAGCACAGATACGCAGGAGCAGTTCTTC	CASSPFGSTDTQEQFF
TRBV10-3	TRBJ2-7	-	-	TGTGCCATCAGGGGTGCGGCAACGCAGTACTTC	CAIRGAATQYF
TRBV6-5	TRBJ2-3	-	TRBD1	TGTGCCAGCAGGACACCGGGACAGAGCACAGATACGCAGTATTTT	CASRTPGQSTDTQYF
TRBV9	TRBJ2-1	-	-	TGTGCCAGCAGCCCCTGGAGCGCTGGGGCCAACGTCCAGCAGTTCTTC	CASSPWSAGANVQQFF
TRBV12-3/TRBV12-4	TRBJ2-1	-	-	TGTGCCAGCAGGAGGGGGGGCGGAAACGGTCAGGATGAGCAGTTCTTC	CASRRGGGNGQDEQFF
TRBV9	TRBJ2-6	few	-	-	CASGGAGNIQYFGLTF
TRBV29-1	TRBJ2-1	once	TRBD1	TGCAGTGGACAGGGGACCTTCAATGAGCAGTTCTTC	CSGQGTFNEQFF
TRBV7-2	TRBJ1-1	-	-	TGTGCCAGCAGCTTAGCTAGCGCAATGAGCAGTTCTGCGTTCTTT	CASSLASAMSSSAFF
TRBV7-9	TRBJ1-2	-	-	TGTGCCAGCAGCTTAAGACAGTGCTATCTCGGCAACACCTTC	CASSLRQCYLGNTF
TRBV5-6	TRBJ2-3	-	-	TGTGCCAGCAGCTCCCCTCGGTCAGATACGCAGTATTTT	CASSSPRSDTQYF
TRBV7-9	TRBJ1-1	-	-	TGTGCCAGCAGCTTATCAGGAGGAGGGCAGAATGAAGCTTTCTTT	CASSLSGGGQNEAFF
TRBV7-2	TRBJ2-1	-	-	TGTGCCAGCAGCTTAGAAAGAGCCGAGGAGTACGTTGAGCAGTTCTTC	CASSLERAEEYVEQFF
TRBV7-3	TRBJ2-1	-	TRBD2	TGTGCCAGCAGCTGGGATAGCGGGACTACGGGGCATGAGCAGTTCTTC	CASSWDSGTTGHEQFF
TRBV7-2	TRBJ2-1	-	TRBD2	TGTGCCAGCAGCTTTGAGAGAGGCGGGGGGAGCGAGGAGCAGTTCTTC	CASSFERGGGSEEQFF
TRBV11-3	TRBJ2-3	-	TRBD1	TGTGCCAGCAGCTTAGATCCTACAGGGGGAGAGACAGATACGCAGTATTTT	CASSLDPTGGETDTQYF
TRBV2	TRBJ1-2	few	-	TGTGCCAGCAGTGACTGGGACACCCGTTATGGCTACACCTTC	CASSDWDTRYGYTF
TRBV9	TRBJ1-3	-	-	TGTGCCAGCAGCGTAGAACCGGTCGGAAACACCATATATTTT	CASSVEPVGNTIYF
TRBV7-9	TRBJ1-2	-	-	TGTGCCAGCAGCTTTCCAAGAAGCTGGGGGAGCGATGAGCCCTTC	CASSFPRSWGSDEPF
TRBV7-6	TRBJ2-6	-	-	TGTGCCAGCAGCTTAGCGGGGAGCTACGCGCCCAACGTCCTGACTTTC	CASSLAGSYAPNVLTF
TRBV9	TRBJ1-5	-	-	TGTGCCAGCAGCCCACAGGGCACGGAGCAGCAGTACTATTTT	CASSPQGTEQQYYF
TRBV7-9	TRBJ1-5	once	-	TGTGCCAGCAGCTTAGTCGCTAGTAGCGGGAGATTGGCGCCCCAGCATTTT	CASSLVASSGRLAPQHF
TRBV24-1	TRBJ2-3	-	-	TGTGCCACCAGCGTCGGCGCGAGCCGAAGAGATACCCAGTATTTC	CATSVGASRRDTQYF
TRBV2	TRBJ1-1	-	-	TGTGCCAGCAGCCCCAGGGTCACGAACACTGAAGCTTTCTTT	CASSPRVTNTEAFF
TRBV7-9	TRBJ2-1	-	-	TGTGCCAGCAGCTTACCAGGAAGCTACGGGGCCAACGAGCAGTTCTTC	CASSLPGSYGANEQFF
TRBV9	TRBJ2-7	-	TRBD1	TGTGCCAGCAGCTTAGGGGACCGACAGGGCTACGAGCAGTACTTC	CASSLGDRQGYEQYF
TRBV20-1	TRBJ1-3	-	-	TGCAGTGCTAGAGTGCGGCAGGGCACCATATATTTT	CSARVRQGTIYF
TRBV19	TRBJ2-5	-	-	TGTGCCAGTAGTATTTCTTGGGCGTACAAAGAGCCCCAGCATTTC	CASSISWAYKEPQHF
TRBV12-3/TRBV12-4	TRBJ2-3	-	-	TGTGCCAGCAGTTTATACAGGGCCGGGGAACTGCAGTATTTT	CASSLYRAGELQYF
TRBV11-3	TRBJ2-1	-	-	TGTGCCAGCAGCGATGAGCTGACAGATGAGCAGTTCTTC	CASSDELTDEQFF
TRBV7-2	TRBJ2-5	-	TRBD2	TGTGCCAGCAGTGACGGACTAGCGGGAAGAGAGACCCAGTACTTC	CASSDGLAGRETQYF
TRBV7-8	TRBJ2-5	once	TRBD2	TGTGCCAGCAGCTTAGTGGGAGGGACCGAGACGTTC	CASSLVGGTETF
TRBV7-8	TRBJ1-1	-	-	TGTGCCAGCAGCTTAGATGGGGGTGGCGATACTGAAGATTTCTTT	CASSLDGGGDTEDFF
TRBV7-2	TRBJ1-6	-	-	TGTGCCAGCAGCTTGAGTGCATATAATGCACCCCAGCACTTT	CASSLSAYNAPQHF
TRBV7-2	TRBJ2-7	-	TRBD1	TGTGCCAGCAGCGGACGGACAGGGGGACTCTTC	CASSGRTGGLF